These 10 T cell receptor beta chains share one sample of origin, sequenced in a study of persistence of HIV-infected CD4 T cells. For these TCRs, the target antigens are not known. This was the immunoSEQ version 4 assay in survey mode. This table comes from immunoSEQ multiplex PCR, and its TCRdb copy is limited to in-frame clones, with some not included. The sample lists some 13,000 clones, over 65% occurring once. An overlapping HIV-1 Gag peptide pool stimulated these cells at 0.95 to 1 ug/peptide/mL. Responding CD4+ T cells were sorted by upregulation of both CD40 ligand and CD69. The input for sequencing was CD4+ T cells sorted from PBMCs after roughly 18-hour stimulation, taken from a patient who received antiretroviral therapy. These receptors were collected from an adult man with HIV who was CMV-seropositive.

V and J are TRBV27 and TRBJ1-6, with 7 bases aligning to TRBD1. The CDR3 totals 17 residues. The V and J ends lost 4 bases and 0 bases, in that order; junction bases with no gene match: 6. Germline V gene lookup returns CDR1 MNHEY and CDR2 SMNVEV (reference sequence). CDR3 nucleotides: TGTGCCAGCAGTTCGGGACAGTCGAGCTCCTATAATTCACCCCTCCACTTT. Protein sequence: CASSSGQSSSYNSPLHF.

The genes are TRBV6-5 and TRBJ1-6; perhaps TRBD1 as D (5 bases). V shed 3 bases and J shed 7 bases, with 16 bases lying between them. Germline V gives CDR1 MNHEY, CDR2 SVGAGI. The length of the CDR3 is 16 residues. This CDR3 is CASSYVWGSGNSPLHF. The CDR3 nucleotides read TGTGCCAGCAGTTATGTATGGGGGTCGGGCAATTCACCCCTCCACTTT.

The V gene is TRBV6-4, the J gene TRBJ2-2; no definite D call. The CDR3 totals 14 residues. The germline V gene encodes CDR1 MRHNA and CDR2 SNTAGT. V lost 6 bases and J lost 3, with 11 bases in between. As DNA, the CDR3 is TGTGCCAGCAGCCTCTTTGAGGACACCGGGGAGCTGTTTTTT. Translating gives CASSLFEDTGELFF.

This chain connects TRBV18 to TRBJ1-5, with D perhaps matching TRBD1 (5 bases). The V and J ends lost 4 bases and 7 bases respectively, with 8 bases between them. Germline V gene sequence: CDR1 KGHSH, CDR2 LQKENI. The CDR3 length is 12 residues. For the CDR3, the DNA is TGTGCCAGCTCACTGGAGGGGCAGCCCCAGCATTTT. This translates into CASSLEGQPQHF.

The chain joins TRBV7-2 to TRBJ2-3; D is uncertain. CDR3 length: 15 residues. CDR1 and CDR2 (germline): SGHTA, FQGNSA. The germline V and J ends were trimmed by 2 bases and 0 bases, with 9 bases remaining between them. The CDR3, as DNA: TGTGCCAGCAGCTTACAAGGGATTAGCACAGATACGCAGTATTTT. Its protein is CASSLQGISTDTQYF.

This chain joins TRBV2 and TRBJ2-1; 14 bases map to TRBD2. Germline V CDR1 and CDR2: SNHLY, FYNNEI. CDR3 size: 16 residues. With V trimmed by 4 bases and J by 8 bases, 7 bases remained unmatched. Here the CDR3 reads CASSARTSGRRDEQFF. In nucleotides, the CDR3 is TGTGCCAGCAGTGCCCGGACTAGCGGGAGGAGGGATGAGCAGTTCTTC.

A note on this clone: At the DNA level, this CDR3 is encoded by other sequences in the same sample as well. V is TRBV15 and J is TRBJ2-3; D perhaps matches TRBD2 (5 bases). CDR1 and CDR2 (germline): LNHNV, YYDKDF (reference sequence). The V and J ends lost 3 bases and 0 bases respectively, with 7 bases between them. The CDR3 is 14 residues long. The DNA for the CDR3 is TGTGCCACCAGCAGCAGCGGTAGCACAGATACGCAGTATTTT. It yields the protein CATSSSGSTDTQYF.

The chain is built from TRBV24-1 and TRBJ2-7; 12 bases are shared with TRBD2. The CDR3 has 20 residues. The V gene end was trimmed by 4 bases and the J gene end by 0 bases; junction bases not matched to a gene: 15. Germline V gene sequence: CDR1 KGHDR, CDR2 SFDVKD. CDR3 region: CATSDPPLAGGPISSYEQYF. The DNA for the CDR3 is TGTGCCACCAGTGACCCCCCACTAGCGGGAGGCCCCATTAGCTCCTACGAGCAGTACTTC.

This clone was seen only once. The chain has TRBV7-9 and TRBJ1-1, with D possibly matching TRBD1 (5 bases). The CDR3 contains 16 residues. Per germline, CDR1 SEHNR and CDR2 FQNEAQ (reference sequence). Trimming removed 5 bases at V and 0 bases at J, with 16 bases between. The CDR3 DNA reads as TGTGCCAGCAGCGCGGACAAGACTATATTGAACACTGAAGCTTTCTTT. Translating it yields CASSADKTILNTEAFF.

The CDR3 region is CASSRLEGGYNEQFF. The CDR3 DNA reads as TGTGCCAGCAGCCGCCTCGAAGGGGGGTACAATGAGCAGTTCTTC. The rearrangement joins TRBV7-2 to TRBJ2-1, with D perhaps given as TRBD1 or TRBD2 (6 bases each). Germline CDR1 SGHTA, CDR2 FQGNSA. This CDR3 is built from 15 residues. Trimming cost V 5 bases and J 4 bases, with 15 bases left between them.